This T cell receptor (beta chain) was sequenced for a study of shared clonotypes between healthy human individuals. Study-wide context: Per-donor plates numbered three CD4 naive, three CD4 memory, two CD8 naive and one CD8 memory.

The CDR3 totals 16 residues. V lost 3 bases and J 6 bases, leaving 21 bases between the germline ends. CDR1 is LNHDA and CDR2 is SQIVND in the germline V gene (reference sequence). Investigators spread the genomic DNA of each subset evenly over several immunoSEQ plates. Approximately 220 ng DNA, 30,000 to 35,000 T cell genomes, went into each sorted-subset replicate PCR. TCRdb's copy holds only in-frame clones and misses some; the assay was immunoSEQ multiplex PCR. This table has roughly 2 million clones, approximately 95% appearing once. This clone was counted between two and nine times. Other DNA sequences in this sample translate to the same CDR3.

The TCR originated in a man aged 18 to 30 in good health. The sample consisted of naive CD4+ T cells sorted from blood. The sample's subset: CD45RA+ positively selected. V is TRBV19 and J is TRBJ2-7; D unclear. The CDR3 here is CASSIWDNSPFREQYF. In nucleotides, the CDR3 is TGTGCCAGTAGTATTTGGGATAACTCCCCTTTCCGCGAGCAGTACTTC.